The 22 T cell receptor beta chains in this list originate from one sample, sequenced in a study of CD8+CD57+ T cells in acquired aplastic anemia. Profiles of TCR beta VDJ and CDR3 were generated from a genomic DNA template. TCRdb re-called the reads with MiXCR, one entry per CDR3 protein. There are about 190,000 distinct CDR3 sequences in the sample; approximately 50% occur only once, and 16% lies in the top ten. Sequencing used sorted CD4+, CD8+, or CD8+CD57+ T cells (not recorded which) from PBMCs. All receptors derive from a human donor in good health, serving as a control.

The chain couples TRBV24-1 to TRBJ1-5; D might be TRBD1 (6 bases). The CDR3 contains 16 residues. Per the germline V gene, CDR1 is KGHDR and CDR2 is SFDVKD. V gave up 9 bases and J gave up 0 bases, with 17 bases separating them. The CDR3 reads CATQGSWGFSNQPQHF. As DNA, the CDR3 is TGTGCCACCCAGGGGTCCTGGGGTTTTAGCAATCAGCCCCAGCATTTT.

CDR3 DNA: TGTGCCAGCAGATCTATTACTAGCGGGGGATACAATGAGCAGTTCTTC. Protein: CASRSITSGGYNEQFF. The genes are TRBV28 and TRBJ2-1; 11 bases agree with TRBD2. This CDR3 region has 16 residues. Germline V gene lookup returns CDR1 MDHEN and CDR2 SYDVKM. After removal of 6 bases from V and 4 bases from J, the junction contained 8 bases not matched to a gene.

The sample holds many counts of this clonotype. The V call is TRBV19, the J call TRBJ1-1; D perhaps matches TRBD1 (6 bases). V lost 3 bases and J 6 bases, leaving 14 bases between the germline ends. The CDR3 consists of 14 residues. The germline V gene encodes CDR1 LNHDA and CDR2 SQIVND (reference sequence). CDR3 sequence: CASSILGTRAEAFF. For the CDR3, the DNA is TGTGCCAGTAGTATTCTAGGGACAAGGGCTGAAGCTTTCTTT. Based on the CDR3 plus reference TRBV19 and TRBJ1-1, the full variable domain is DGGITQSPKYLFRKEGQNVTLSCEQNLNHDAMYWYRQDPGQGLRLIYYSQIVNDFQKGDIAEGYSVSREKKESFPLTVTSAQKNPTAFYLCASSILGTRAEAFFGQGTRLTVV.

This clonotype has just one count. This rearrangement joins TRBV7-8 to TRBJ2-3; possibly TRBD1 or TRBD2 for D (5 bases each). The CDR3 consists of 16 residues. From germline, CDR1 is SGHVS and CDR2 FQNEAQ. Trimming took 4 bases from V and 6 from J, leaving 20 bases between them. In DNA, the CDR3 is TGTGCCAGCAGCTCCGAGGGGCAGGGTCGGATTGATACGCAGTATTTT. Translating it yields CASSSEGQGRIDTQYF.

On this clonotype: The CDR3 does not end in the conserved phenylalanine or tryptophan, so this is likely a read error. The DNA is left out, because the CDR3 cannot be placed on it with certainty; the CDR3 is given as TCRdb lists it. The V and J genes are TRBV9 and TRBJ2-5; the D call TRBD2 from the table was never checked on the DNA. Germline V CDR1 and CDR2: SGDLS, YYNGEE. The CDR3 is 16 amino acids in total, end residues counted. CDR3: CASSVGELGLQETRYY.

The genes are TRBV7-2 and TRBJ1-2; D may be TRBD1 (6 bases). The CDR3 consists of 18 residues. Deletions cut 4 bases from V and 0 bases from J, with 21 bases between. Germline-derived CDR1 and CDR2 are SGHTA and FQGNSA. Here the CDR3 reads CASSSYLGGGESNYGYTF. As DNA, the CDR3 is TGTGCCAGCAGCTCCTATCTAGGAGGGGGGGAGTCTAACTATGGCTACACCTTC.

The V gene is TRBV25-1, the J gene TRBJ2-3, with unresolved D. CDR1 and CDR2 from the germline V gene are MGHDK and SYGVNS. The CDR3 consists of 11 residues. Trimming pared 8 bases from V and 2 bases from J, leaving 5 bases between. Here the CDR3 reads CASLHTDTQYF. The CDR3, as DNA: TGTGCCAGCTTACACACAGATACGCAGTATTTT.

This clonotype was observed many times. CDR3 amino acids: CSARGAGANYGYTF. The CDR3 DNA is TGCAGTGCTAGAGGGGCCGGAGCTAACTATGGCTACACCTTC. V and J are TRBV20-1 and TRBJ1-2; D remains ambiguous. CDR3 length: 14 amino acids. V was cut by 1 base and J by 0 bases, with 9 bases left in between. CDR1 DFQATT and CDR2 SNEGSKA come from the germline V gene (reference sequence).

This clonotype was recorded many times. The CDR3 sequence is CSAREGGNSPLHF. CDR3 in DNA: TGCAGTGCCAGGGAGGGTGGGAATTCACCCCTCCACTTT. The chain has TRBV20-1 and TRBJ1-6, with a possible D match to TRBD1 (5 bases). The ends were cut back, 6 bases at V and 7 bases at J, with 13 bases in the middle. This CDR3 has 13 residues. Germline V gene sequence: CDR1 DFQATT, CDR2 SNEGSKA (reference sequence).

The V call is TRBV2, the J call TRBJ2-1; TRBD2 might be the D (6 bases). The CDR3 runs to 15 residues. Trimming cost V 2 bases and J 2 bases, with 10 bases left between them. The germline gives CDR1 SNHLY, CDR2 FYNNEI. This CDR3 reads CASSESGVTYNEQFF. The CDR3 nucleotides read TGTGCCAGCAGTGAATCGGGGGTAACCTACAATGAGCAGTTCTTC.

The chain combines TRBV29-1 with TRBJ1-2; D remains ambiguous. The CDR3 runs to 13 residues. Per the germline V gene, CDR1 is SQVTM and CDR2 is ANQGSEA. V was shortened by 0 bases and J by 7 bases, with 12 bases between the two germline ends. This CDR3 is CSVEEAGRSGYTF. CDR3 DNA: TGCAGCGTTGAAGAGGCAGGTAGGAGTGGCTACACCTTC.

Turning to this clonotype: This may be a read error: a much more frequent sequence differs by one nucleotide. Given the absence of the conserved phenylalanine or tryptophan at the CDR3 end, a read error is likely. The chain links TRBV25-1 to TRBJ1-1; D gene unclear. This CDR3 has 13 amino acids. V was shortened by 5 bases and J by 5 bases, with 12 bases between the two germline ends. The germline V gene has CDR1 MGHDK and CDR2 SYGVNS. CDR3 sequence: CASSLSRRTEAFL. CDR3 coding DNA: TGTGCCAGCAGTTTGTCTCGGCGAACTGAAGCTTTCCTT.

This sequence joins TRBV7-2 and TRBJ1-6; 9 bases align to TRBD1. With V trimmed by 1 base and J by 13 bases, 11 bases remained unmatched. Per germline, CDR1 SGHTA and CDR2 FQGNSA. This CDR3 contains 16 residues. The CDR3 protein is CASSLGMTGGNQPLHF. The CDR3 DNA is TGTGCCAGCAGCTTAGGAATGACAGGGGGTAATCAGCCCCTCCACTTT.

This clonotype was counted many times. The CDR3 region is CASTPKRTGDPIRRYTF. CDR3 in DNA: TGTGCCAGTACCCCTAAGAGGACAGGGGACCCCATCAGGCGCTACACCTTC. The gene calls are TRBV19 and TRBJ1-2; TRBD1 matches 9 bases. Germline V gene sequence: CDR1 LNHDA, CDR2 SQIVND (reference sequence). The CDR3 is 17 residues long. Trimming took 7 bases from V and 9 from J; bases not matched to a gene: 21.

The V and J genes are TRBV11-3 and TRBJ1-1, with D possibly TRBD1 on 5 matching bases. The CDR3 has 13 amino acids. V was trimmed by 7 bases and J by 1 base, leaving 10 bases between them. CDR1 is SGHNT and CDR2 is YENEEA in the germline V gene. As DNA, the CDR3 is TGTGCCAGCACCCTGGGGCCGAACACTGAAGCTTTCTTT. The encoded protein is CASTLGPNTEAFF. Filled out from reference TRBV11-3 and TRBJ1-1, the complete variable domain reads EAGVVQSPRYKIIEKKQPVAFWCNPISGHNTLYWYLQNLGQGPELLIRYENEEAVDDSQLPKDRFSAERLKGVDSTLKIQPAELGDSAVYLCASTLGPNTEAFFGQGTRLTVV.

This clonotype was observed at least ten times. V is TRBV7-2 and J is TRBJ1-1, with D perhaps TRBD1 (6 bases). Trimming left V 5 bases short and J 6 bases short, with 13 bases between. The germline CDR1 and CDR2 sequences are SGHTA and FQGNSA. The CDR3 spans 13 residues. The CDR3 coding sequence is TGTGCCAGCAGCACCTACAGGGAGGCTGAAGCTTTCTTT. Translated, it gives CASSTYREAEAFF.

As concerns this clonotype: Germline and junction disagree at one end, which may indicate a read error. J is TRBJ2-1 and V is TRBV6-1, with a weak D call TRBD1 (5 bases). Germline CDR1 reads MNHNS; CDR2 reads SASEGT. There are 13 residues in the CDR3. CDR3 loop: CASRDTQKNGQFF. The CDR3 bases are TGTGCCAGCAGGGACACCCAGAAGAATGGGCAGTTCTTC.

The chain couples TRBV7-3 to TRBJ1-1; D is unresolved. The V end was cut by 4 bases, the J end by 2 bases, with 14 bases between. This CDR3 spans 15 amino acids. The germline gives CDR1 SGHTA, CDR2 FQGTGA. This chain's CDR3 is CASSSDITENTEAFF. CDR3 sequence (DNA): TGTGCCAGCAGCTCAGACATCACGGAAAACACTGAAGCTTTCTTT.

V gene TRBV7-3 combines with J gene TRBJ2-5; 10 bases are a match to TRBD1. The CDR3 covers 15 residues. V was pared by 5 bases and J by 1 base, with 4 bases of the junction left unmatched. Germline-derived CDR1 and CDR2 are SGHTA and FQGTGA. CDR3 in amino acids: CASSADRGFQETQYF. CDR3 bases: TGTGCCAGCAGCGCGGACAGGGGGTTCCAAGAGACCCAGTACTTC.

This clonotype appeared a single time. V gene TRBV19 combines with J gene TRBJ1-5; TRBD1 matches at 8 bases. This CDR3 has 12 amino acids. Trimming took 8 bases from V and 11 from J; bases not matched to a gene: 8. Germline V CDR1 and CDR2: LNHDA, SQIVND (reference sequence). The chain's CDR3 is CASRTGLAAQHF. CDR3 nucleotides: TGTGCCAGTCGGACAGGGCTCGCGGCCCAGCATTTT.

This clonotype was found many times. This rearrangement joins TRBV7-2 to TRBJ2-7, with TRBD2 identical over 9 bases. Germline V gene data show CDR1 as SGHTA and CDR2 as FQGNSA. The CDR3 has 15 residues. Trimming at V came to 6 bases and at J to 3 bases, leaving 9 bases not matched to a gene. CDR3 protein: CASSPGASGNYEQYF. As DNA, the CDR3 is TGTGCCAGCAGTCCGGGAGCTAGCGGGAACTACGAGCAGTACTTC.

The rearrangement joins TRBV14 to TRBJ2-3; possibly TRBD1 for D (5 bases). With 4 bases removed from V and 1 base from J, the gap between germline ends came to 15 bases. CDR3 size: 16 residues. Germline V gene lookup returns CDR1 SGHDN and CDR2 FVKESK. The CDR3 DNA reads as TGTGCCAGCAGCCCCTTGGTGCAGGGTGGCACAGATACGCAGTATTTT. Protein product: CASSPLVQGGTDTQYF.